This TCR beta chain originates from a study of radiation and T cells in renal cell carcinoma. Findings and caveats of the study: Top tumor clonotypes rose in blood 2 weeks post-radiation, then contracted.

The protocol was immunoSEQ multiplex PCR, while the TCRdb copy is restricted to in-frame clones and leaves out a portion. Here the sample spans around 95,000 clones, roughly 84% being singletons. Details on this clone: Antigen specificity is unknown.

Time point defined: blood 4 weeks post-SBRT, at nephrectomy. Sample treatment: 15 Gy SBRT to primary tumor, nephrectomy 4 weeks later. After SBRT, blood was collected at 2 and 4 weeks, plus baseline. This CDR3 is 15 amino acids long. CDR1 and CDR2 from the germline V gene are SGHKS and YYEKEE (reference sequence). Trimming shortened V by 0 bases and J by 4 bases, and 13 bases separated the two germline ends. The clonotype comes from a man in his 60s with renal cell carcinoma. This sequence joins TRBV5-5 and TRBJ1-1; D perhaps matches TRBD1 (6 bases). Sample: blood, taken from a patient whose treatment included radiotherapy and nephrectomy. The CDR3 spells CASSLGGGLGTEAFF. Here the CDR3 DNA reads TGTGCCAGCAGCTTGGGAGGGGGTCTCGGCACTGAAGCTTTCTTT.